This TCR beta chain appears in the sequencing data of a study of shared clonotypes between healthy human individuals. CD45RO-negative cells were positively selected for CCR7, leaving out terminally differentiated effector memory CD45RA+ cells. Clones were sequenced by immunoSEQ multiplex PCR, and TCRdb holds only the in-frame ones, with some missing. The top ten hold more than 1.5% of the sample, which has about 2,100,000 clones, 85% to 95% seen once. Deletions cut 0 bases from V and 7 bases from J, with 13 bases between. The CDR3 has 14 residues. Germline V gene lookup returns CDR1 SGHDT and CDR2 YYEEEE.

The V gene is TRBV5-6, the J gene TRBJ1-2; D possibly corresponds to TRBD1 (5 bases). This TCR was recovered from a man younger than 35 in good health. Some clones in this sample may be carry-over from other donors' samples. The sample taken for sequencing was naive CD8+ T cells from PBMCs. The DNA of the CDR3 is TGTGCCAGCAGCTTGGGGGAGGGGTACGGTGGCTACACCTTC. Its protein is CASSLGEGYGGYTF.